The sequence of this T cell receptor beta chain was determined in a study of blood T cells in healthy people across ages. General study results and limits: Comparison with aged donors showed that long-lived donors had more naive CD4+ cells and higher diversity.

Total RNA amounts of at least 5 micrograms were extracted per sample. Primed by a sample-barcoded 5' primer and a J-beta primer mix, a second PCR proceeded for about 6 to 11 cycles. Using its own MiXCR run on the 5' RACE reads, TCRdb lists one record per CDR3 protein. The table shows 1.5 million to 2 million distinct CDR3 sequences, with roughly 27% occurring only once. This clonotype was seen repeatedly, ten times or more. Its matching antigen is unknown. Germline assignment: CDR1 SGHTA and CDR2 FQGNSA. With 6 bases clipped from V and 3 bases from J, the junction kept 2 bases outside the gene matches. The CDR3 has 14 amino acids.

Sequenced input: blood. The TCR comes from a woman in her twenties or thirties in good health. The gene calls are TRBV7-2 and TRBJ2-4; 10 bases match TRBD2. CDR3 nucleotide sequence: TGTGCCAGCAGTTCTAGCGGGGGCAAAAACATTCAGTACTTC. This gives the protein CASSSSGGKNIQYF.